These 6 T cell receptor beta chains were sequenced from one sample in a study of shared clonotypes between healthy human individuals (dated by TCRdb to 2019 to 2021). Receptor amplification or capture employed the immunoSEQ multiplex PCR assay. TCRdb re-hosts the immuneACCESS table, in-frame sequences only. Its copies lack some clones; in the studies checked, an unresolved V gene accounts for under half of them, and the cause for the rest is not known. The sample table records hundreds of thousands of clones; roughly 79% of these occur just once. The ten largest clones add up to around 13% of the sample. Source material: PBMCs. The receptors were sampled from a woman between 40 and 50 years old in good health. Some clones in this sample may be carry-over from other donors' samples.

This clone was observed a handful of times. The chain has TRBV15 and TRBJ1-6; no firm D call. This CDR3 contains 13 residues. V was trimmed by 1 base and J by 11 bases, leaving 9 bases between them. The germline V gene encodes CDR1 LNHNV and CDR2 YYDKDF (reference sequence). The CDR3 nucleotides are TGTGCCACCAGCAGAGTTGTCTTAGCACCCCTCCACTTT. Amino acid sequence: CATSRVVLAPLHF.

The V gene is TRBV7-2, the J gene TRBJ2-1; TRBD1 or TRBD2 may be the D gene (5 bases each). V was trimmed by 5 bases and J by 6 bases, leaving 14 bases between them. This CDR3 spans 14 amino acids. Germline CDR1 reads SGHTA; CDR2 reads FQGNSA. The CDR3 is CASSIRDALNEQFF. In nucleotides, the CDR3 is TGTGCCAGCAGCATCCGGGACGCGCTCAATGAGCAGTTCTTC.

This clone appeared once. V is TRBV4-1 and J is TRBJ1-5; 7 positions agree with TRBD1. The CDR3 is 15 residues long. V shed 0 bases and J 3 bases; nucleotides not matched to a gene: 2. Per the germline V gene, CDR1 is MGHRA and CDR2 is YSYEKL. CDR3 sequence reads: CASSQEDRPNQPQHF. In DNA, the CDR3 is TGCGCCAGCAGCCAAGAGGACAGGCCCAATCAGCCCCAGCATTTT.

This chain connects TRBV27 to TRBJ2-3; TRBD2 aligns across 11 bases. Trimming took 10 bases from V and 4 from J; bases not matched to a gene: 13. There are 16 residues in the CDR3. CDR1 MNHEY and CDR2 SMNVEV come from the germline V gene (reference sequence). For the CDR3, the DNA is TGTGCCATCGCGGGCGGGGCTAGCGGGAGGCCAGATACGCAGTATTTT. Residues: CAIAGGASGRPDTQYF.

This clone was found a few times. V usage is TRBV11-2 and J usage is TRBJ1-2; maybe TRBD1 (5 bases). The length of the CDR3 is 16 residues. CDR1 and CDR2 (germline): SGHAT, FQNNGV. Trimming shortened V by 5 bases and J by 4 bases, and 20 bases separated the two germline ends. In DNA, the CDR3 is TGTGCCAGCAGCCATCGCGCAGGGCAATTGAGCTATGGCTACACCTTC. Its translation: CASSHRAGQLSYGYTF.

The CDR3 is CASSLYRGSGTF. CDR3 in DNA: TGTGCCAGCAGCTTGTACAGGGGGTCAGGGACCTTC. The chain employs TRBV5-6 and TRBJ1-2; TRBD1 matches at 8 bases. Trimming took 1 base from V and 14 from J; bases not matched to a gene: 7. CDR1 is SGHDT, CDR2 YYEEEE, per germline. The CDR3 is 12 amino acids.